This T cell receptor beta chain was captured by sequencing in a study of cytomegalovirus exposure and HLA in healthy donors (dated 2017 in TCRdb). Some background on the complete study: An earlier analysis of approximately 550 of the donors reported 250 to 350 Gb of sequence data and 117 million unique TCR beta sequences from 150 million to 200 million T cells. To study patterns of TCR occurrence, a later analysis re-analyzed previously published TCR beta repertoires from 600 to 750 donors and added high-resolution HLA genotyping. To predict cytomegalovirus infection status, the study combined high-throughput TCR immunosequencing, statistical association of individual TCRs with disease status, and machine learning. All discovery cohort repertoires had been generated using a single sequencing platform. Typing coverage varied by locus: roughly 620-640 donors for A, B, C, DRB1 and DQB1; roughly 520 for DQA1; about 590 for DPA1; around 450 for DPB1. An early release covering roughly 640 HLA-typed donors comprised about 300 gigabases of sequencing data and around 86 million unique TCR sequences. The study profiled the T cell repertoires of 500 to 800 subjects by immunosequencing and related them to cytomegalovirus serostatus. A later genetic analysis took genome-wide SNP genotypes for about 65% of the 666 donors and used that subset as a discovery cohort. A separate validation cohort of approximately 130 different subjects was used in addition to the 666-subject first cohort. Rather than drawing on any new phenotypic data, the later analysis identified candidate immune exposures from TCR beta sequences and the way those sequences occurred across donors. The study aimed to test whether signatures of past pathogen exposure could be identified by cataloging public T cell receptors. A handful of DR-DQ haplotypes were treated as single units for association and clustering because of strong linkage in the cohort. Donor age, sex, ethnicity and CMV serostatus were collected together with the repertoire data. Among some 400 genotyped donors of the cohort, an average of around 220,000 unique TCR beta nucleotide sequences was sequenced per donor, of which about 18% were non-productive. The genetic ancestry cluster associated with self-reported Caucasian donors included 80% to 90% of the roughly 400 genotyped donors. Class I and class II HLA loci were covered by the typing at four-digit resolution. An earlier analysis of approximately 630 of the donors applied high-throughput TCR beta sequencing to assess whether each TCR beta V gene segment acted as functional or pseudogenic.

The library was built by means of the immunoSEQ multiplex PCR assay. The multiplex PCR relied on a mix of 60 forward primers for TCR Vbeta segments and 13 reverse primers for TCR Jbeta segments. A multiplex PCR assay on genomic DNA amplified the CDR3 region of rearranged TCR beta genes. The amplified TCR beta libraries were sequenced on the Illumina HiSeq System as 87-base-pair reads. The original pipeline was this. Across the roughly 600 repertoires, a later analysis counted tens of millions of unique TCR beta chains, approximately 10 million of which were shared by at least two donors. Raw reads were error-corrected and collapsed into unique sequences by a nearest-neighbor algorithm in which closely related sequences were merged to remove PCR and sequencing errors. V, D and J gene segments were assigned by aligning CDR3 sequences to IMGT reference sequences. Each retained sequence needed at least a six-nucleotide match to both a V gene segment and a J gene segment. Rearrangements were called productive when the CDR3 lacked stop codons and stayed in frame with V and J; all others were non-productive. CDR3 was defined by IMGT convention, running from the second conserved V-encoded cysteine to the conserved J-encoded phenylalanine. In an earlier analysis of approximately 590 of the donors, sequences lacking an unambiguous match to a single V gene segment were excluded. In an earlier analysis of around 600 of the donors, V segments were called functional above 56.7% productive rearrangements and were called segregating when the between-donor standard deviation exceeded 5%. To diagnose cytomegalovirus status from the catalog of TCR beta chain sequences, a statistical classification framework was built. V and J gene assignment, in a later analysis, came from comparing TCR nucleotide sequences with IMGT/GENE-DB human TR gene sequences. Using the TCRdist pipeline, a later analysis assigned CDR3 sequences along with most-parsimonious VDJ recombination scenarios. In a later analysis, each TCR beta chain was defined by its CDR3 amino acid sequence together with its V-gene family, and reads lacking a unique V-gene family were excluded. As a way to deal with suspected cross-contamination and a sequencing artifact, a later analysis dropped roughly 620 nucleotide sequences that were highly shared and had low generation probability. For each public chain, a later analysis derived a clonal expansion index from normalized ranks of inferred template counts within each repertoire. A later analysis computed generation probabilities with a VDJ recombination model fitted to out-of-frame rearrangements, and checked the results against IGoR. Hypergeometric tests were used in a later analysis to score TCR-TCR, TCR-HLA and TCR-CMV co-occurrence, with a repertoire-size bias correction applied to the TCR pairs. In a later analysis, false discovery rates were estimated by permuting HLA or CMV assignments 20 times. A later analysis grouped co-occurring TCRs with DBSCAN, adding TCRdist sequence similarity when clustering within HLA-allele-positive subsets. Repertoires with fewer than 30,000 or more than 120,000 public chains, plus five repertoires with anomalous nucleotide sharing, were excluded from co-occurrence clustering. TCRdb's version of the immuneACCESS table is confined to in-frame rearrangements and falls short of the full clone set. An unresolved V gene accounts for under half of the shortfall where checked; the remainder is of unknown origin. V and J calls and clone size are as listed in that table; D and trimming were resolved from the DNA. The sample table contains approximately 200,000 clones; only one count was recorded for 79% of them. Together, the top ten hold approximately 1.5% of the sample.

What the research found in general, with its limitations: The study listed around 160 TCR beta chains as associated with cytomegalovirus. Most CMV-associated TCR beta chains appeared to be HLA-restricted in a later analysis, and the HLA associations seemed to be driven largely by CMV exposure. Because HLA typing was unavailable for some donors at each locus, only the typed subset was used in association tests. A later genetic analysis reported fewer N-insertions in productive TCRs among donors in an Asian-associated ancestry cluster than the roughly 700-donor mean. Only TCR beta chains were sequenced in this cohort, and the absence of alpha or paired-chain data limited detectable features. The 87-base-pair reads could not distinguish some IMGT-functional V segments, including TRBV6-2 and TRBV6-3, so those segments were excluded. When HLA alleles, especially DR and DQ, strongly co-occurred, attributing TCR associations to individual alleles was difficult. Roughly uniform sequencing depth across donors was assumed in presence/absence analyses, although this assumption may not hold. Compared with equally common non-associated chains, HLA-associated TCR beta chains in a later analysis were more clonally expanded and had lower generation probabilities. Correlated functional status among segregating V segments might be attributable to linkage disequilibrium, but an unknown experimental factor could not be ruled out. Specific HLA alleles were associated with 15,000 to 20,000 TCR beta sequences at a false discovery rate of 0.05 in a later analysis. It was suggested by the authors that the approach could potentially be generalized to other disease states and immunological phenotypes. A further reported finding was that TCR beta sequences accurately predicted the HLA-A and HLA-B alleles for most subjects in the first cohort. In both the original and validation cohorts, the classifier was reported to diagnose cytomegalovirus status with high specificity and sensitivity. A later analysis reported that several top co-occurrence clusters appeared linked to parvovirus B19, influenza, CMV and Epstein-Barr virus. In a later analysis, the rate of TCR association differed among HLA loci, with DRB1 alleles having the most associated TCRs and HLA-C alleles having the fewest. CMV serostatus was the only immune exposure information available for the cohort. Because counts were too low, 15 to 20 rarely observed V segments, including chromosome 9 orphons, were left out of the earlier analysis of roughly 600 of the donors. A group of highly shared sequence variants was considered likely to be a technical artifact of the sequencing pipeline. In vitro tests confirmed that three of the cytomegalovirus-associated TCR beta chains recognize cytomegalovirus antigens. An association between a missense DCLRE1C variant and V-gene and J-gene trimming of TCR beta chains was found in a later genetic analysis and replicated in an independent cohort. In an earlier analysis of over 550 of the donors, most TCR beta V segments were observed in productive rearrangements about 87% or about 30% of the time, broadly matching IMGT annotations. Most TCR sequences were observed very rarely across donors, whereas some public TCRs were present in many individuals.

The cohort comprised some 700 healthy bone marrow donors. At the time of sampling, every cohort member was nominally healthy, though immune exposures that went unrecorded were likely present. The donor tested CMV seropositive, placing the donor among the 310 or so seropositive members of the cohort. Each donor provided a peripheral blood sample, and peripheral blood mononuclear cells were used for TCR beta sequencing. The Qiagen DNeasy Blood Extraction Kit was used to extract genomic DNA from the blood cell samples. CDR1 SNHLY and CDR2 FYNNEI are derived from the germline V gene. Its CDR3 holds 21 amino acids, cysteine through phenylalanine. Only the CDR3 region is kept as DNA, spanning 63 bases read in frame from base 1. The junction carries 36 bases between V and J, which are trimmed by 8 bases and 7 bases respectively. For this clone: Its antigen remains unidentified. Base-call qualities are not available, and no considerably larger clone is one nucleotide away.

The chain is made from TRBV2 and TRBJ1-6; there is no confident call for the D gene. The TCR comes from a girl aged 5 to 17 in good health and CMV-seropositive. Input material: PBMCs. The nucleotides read TGTGCCAGCTCCGTCTGGTCTCAGGCGGCGGGAGGTCAGTCTGTGAATTCACCCCTCCACTTT. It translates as CASSVWSQAAGGQSVNSPLHF.